This T cell receptor (beta chain) was sequenced during a study of technical replicates of blood from several donors. The table came from immunoSEQ multiplex PCR; TCRdb's copy has only in-frame clones and leaves some out. The sample contains roughly 93,000 clones, nearly 97% of which appear only once. Sequences were obtained from T cells isolated from PBMCs. The TCR originated in a human donor in good health.

The chain's CDR3 is CASSLSRVTEAFF. In DNA, the CDR3 is TGTGCCAGCAGCTTGAGCAGGGTCACTGAAGCTTTCTTT. The chain links TRBV5-8 to TRBJ1-1, with D tentatively TRBD1 (5 bases). This CDR3 region has 13 residues. Looked up from germline, CDR1 is SGHTS and CDR2 is YDEGEE. V was clipped by 1 base and J by 4 bases, with 8 bases between them.